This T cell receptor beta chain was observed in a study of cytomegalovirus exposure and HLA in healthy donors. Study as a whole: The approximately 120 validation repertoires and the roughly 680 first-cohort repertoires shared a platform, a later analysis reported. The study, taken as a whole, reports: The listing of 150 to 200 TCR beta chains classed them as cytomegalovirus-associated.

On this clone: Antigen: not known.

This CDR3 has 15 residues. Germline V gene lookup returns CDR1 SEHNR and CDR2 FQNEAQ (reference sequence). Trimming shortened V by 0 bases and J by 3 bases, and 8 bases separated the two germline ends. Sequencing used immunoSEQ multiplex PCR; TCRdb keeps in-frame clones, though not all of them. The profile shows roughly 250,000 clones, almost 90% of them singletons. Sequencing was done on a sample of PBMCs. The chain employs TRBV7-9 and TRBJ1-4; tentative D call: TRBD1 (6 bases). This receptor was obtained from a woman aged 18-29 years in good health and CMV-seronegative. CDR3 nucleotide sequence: TGTGCCAGCAGCTTAGCAACAGGGCCTAATGAAAAACTGTTTTTT. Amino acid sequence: CASSLATGPNEKLFF.